These T cell receptor beta chains were read from a single sample in a study of blood T cell repertoires in COVID-19. Method: immunoSEQ multiplex PCR; TCRdb's copy keeps in-frame clones and lacks some. This table has about 47,000 clones, roughly 83% appearing once. Sequences were obtained from peripheral blood. The receptor set was obtained from a man between 50 and 59 years old with acute or convalescent COVID-19. Both conserved end residues are part of each CDR3. Fields, in order: D gene, clone size, V gene, J gene, CDR3 DNA, CDR3 protein. The D gene is left open where the match is weak. Some rows have no size entry. The others give once, few or many, or a class for an expanded clone.

>NA|NA|TRBV7-6|TRBJ2-5
TGTGCCAGCAGCTTAAGGTACAGGGAACAAGAGACCCAGTACTTC
CASSLRYREQETQYF
>NA|once|TRBV7-9|TRBJ1-5
TGTGCCAGCAGCCCGACAGGAGGCCCCAATCAGCCCCAGCATTTT
CASSPTGGPNQPQHF
>NA|once|TRBV6-5|TRBJ2-2
TGTGCCAGCCTTAAGGGACAGAACACCGGGGAGCTGTTTTTT
CASLKGQNTGELFF
>NA|NA|TRBV7-9|TRBJ1-4
TGTGCCAGCAGCGGACTAGGCCCGACCGAACTGGAAAAACTGTTTTTT
CASSGLGPTELEKLFF
>NA|NA|TRBV10-3|TRBJ2-1
TGTGCCATCAGTGATGCGGACAGCTCCTACAATGAGCAGTTCTTC
CAISDADSSYNEQFF
>NA|NA|TRBV7-2|TRBJ2-7
TGTGCCAGCAGCTTAGGGGGGACAACGTACGAGCAGTACTTC
CASSLGGTTYEQYF
>NA|NA|TRBV10-2|TRBJ1-2
TGCGCCACTTCGACAGGCGGAATCTATGGCTACACCTTC
CATSTGGIYGYTF
>NA|NA|TRBV3-1/TRBV3-2|TRBJ2-2
TGTGCCAGCAGCCAAGGGATCCAAGGAGCCGGGGAGCTGTTTTTT
CASSQGIQGAGELFF
>NA|NA|TRBV7-2|TRBJ2-3
TGTGCCAGCAGCTTAGGACAGGGCACAGATACGCAGTATTTT
CASSLGQGTDTQYF
>TRBD1|NA|TRBV2|TRBJ2-7
TGTGCCAGCAGTGTAGACAGGGCCCACGAGCAGTACTTC
CASSVDRAHEQYF
>NA|NA|TRBV2|TRBJ1-4
TGTGCCAGCAGTGGGAGGGTTACTAATGAAAAACTGTTTTTT
CASSGRVTNEKLFF
>NA|NA|TRBV4-2|TRBJ2-3
TGTGCCAGCAGCCAAGGGGAGCTAGGAGATACGCAGTATTTT
CASSQGELGDTQYF
>TRBD1|NA|TRBV7-9|TRBJ2-2
TGTGCCAGCAGCTGGACAGGGTATGATGCCGGGGAGCTGTTTTTT
CASSWTGYDAGELFF
>NA|few|TRBV6-6|TRBJ2-5
TGTGCCAGCAGTTACTCAAGACAGCAAGAGACCCAGTACTTC
CASSYSRQQETQYF
>TRBD1|NA|TRBV2|TRBJ2-2
TGTGCCAGCACCCCCCGCAGGACAGGGGGGATCGGGGAGCTGTTTTTT
CASTPRRTGGIGELFF
>NA|NA|TRBV28|TRBJ1-1
TGTGCCAGCGAAGAAGCTAGCGTGAACACTGAAGCTTTCTTT
CASEEASVNTEAFF
>TRBD2|NA|TRBV6-6|TRBJ2-2
TGTGCCAGCAGTCCACTAGCGGGGGGGCCCGGGGAGCTGTTTTTT
CASSPLAGGPGELFF
>TRBD1|NA|TRBV24-1|TRBJ2-3
TGTGCCACCAGTGACCCAGTTGAGGGGGCTAAGAGCACAGATACGCAGTATTTT
CATSDPVEGAKSTDTQYF
>NA|NA|TRBV12-3/TRBV12-4|TRBJ1-2
TGTGCCAGCAGTTTATCGCGGAACTATGGCTACACCTTC
CASSLSRNYGYTF
>NA|NA|TRBV9|TRBJ1-4
TGTGCCAGCAGCTCGGGAGGGGAGAGTAGACTGTTTTTT
CASSSGGESRLFF
>NA|NA|TRBV5-1|TRBJ1-1
TGCGCCAGCAGCTTGGATAGGACATTATCACTGGCGAACACTGAAGCTTTCTTT
CASSLDRTLSLANTEAFF
>TRBD1|NA|TRBV19|TRBJ1-6
TGTGCCAGTCGACAGGGGGGGAATTCACCCCTCCACTTT
CASRQGGNSPLHF
>NA|NA|TRBV5-1|TRBJ1-3
TGCGCCAGCAGCTCGACAGTTGACTCTGGAAACACCATATATTTT
CASSSTVDSGNTIYF
>TRBD1|NA|TRBV29-1|TRBJ1-2
TGCAGCTCCCGGACAGGGTTTAACTATGGCTACACCTTC
CSSRTGFNYGYTF
>NA|NA|TRBV7-2|TRBJ1-2
TGTGCCAGCACCGTACGTCGGGTAGAAGGCTACACCTTC
CASTVRRVEGYTF